The 3 T cell receptor beta chains presented below share a single source sample, sequenced in a study of CD8 T cells in ankylosing spondylitis. TCRdb fed the 5' RACE reads into MiXCR, producing one record per CDR3 protein. Of approximately 69,000 distinct CDR3 sequences listed, 5.3% are singletons. Sequencing was performed on blood, either unsorted or a sorted T cell fraction (not recorded which). These receptors were taken from a male donor with ankylosing spondylitis or in good health (not recorded which).

This clonotype appeared many times. J is TRBJ2-7 and V is TRBV11-2; TRBD1 might be the D (6 bases). The V gene lost 3 bases and the J gene lost 7 bases, with 13 bases spanning the gap. Germline-derived CDR1 and CDR2 are SGHAT and FQNNGV. The CDR3 has 13 residues. The CDR3 sequence: CASSLNRVEEQYF. Here the CDR3 DNA reads TGTGCCAGCAGCTTGAACAGGGTTGAGGAGCAGTACTTC.

This clonotype was observed at least ten times. The J gene is TRBJ1-5, the V gene TRBV20-1; 12 nucleotides line up with TRBD1. The germline gives CDR1 DFQATT, CDR2 SNEGSKA (reference sequence). Germline trimming cut 2 bases from V and 8 bases from J; bases unmatched to any gene: 10. The CDR3 length is 16 residues. The CDR3: CSARPPGQGAQEPQHF. The CDR3 DNA reads as TGCAGTGCTAGACCTCCGGGACAGGGGGCGCAGGAGCCCCAGCATTTT.

Ten or more counts support this clonotype. The V call is TRBV2, the J call TRBJ1-6; possibly TRBD1 for D (5 bases). The CDR3 is 13 amino acids. Trimming shortened V by 7 bases and J by 7 bases, and 11 bases separated the two germline ends. Per the germline V gene, CDR1 is SNHLY and CDR2 is FYNNEI. DNA for the CDR3: TGTGCCAGCAAGGAGCAGGGAAATTCACCCCTCCACTTT. Its protein product is CASKEQGNSPLHF.